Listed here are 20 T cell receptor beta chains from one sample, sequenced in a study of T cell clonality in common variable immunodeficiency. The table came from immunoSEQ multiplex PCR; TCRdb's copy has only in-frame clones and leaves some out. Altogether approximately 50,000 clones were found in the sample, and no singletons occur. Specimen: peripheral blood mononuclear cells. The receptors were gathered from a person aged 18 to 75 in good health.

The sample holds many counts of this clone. CDR3 DNA (partial): TGTGCCAGTAGCGATCGGGGGTCCTACAATGAG. This gives the protein CASSDRGSYNE. The entire CDR3 reads CASSDRGSYNEQFF. The rearrangement links TRBV19 to TRBJ2-1; D is perhaps TRBD2 (6 bases). The read comes to an end 3 residues before the CDR3 does, leaving the germline J gene to fill in the end. Germline lookup yields CDR1 LNHDA and CDR2 SQIVND (reference sequence). V was cut by 6 bases and J by 1 base, with 10 bases left in between. The CDR3 sequence is 14 residues long. The whole variable domain, remainder taken from reference TRBV19 and TRBJ2-1, is DGGITQSPKYLFRKEGQNVTLSCEQNLNHDAMYWYRQDPGQGLRLIYYSQIVNDFQKGDIAEGYSVSREKKESFPLTVTSAQKNPTAFYLCASSDRGSYNEQFFGPGTRLTVL.

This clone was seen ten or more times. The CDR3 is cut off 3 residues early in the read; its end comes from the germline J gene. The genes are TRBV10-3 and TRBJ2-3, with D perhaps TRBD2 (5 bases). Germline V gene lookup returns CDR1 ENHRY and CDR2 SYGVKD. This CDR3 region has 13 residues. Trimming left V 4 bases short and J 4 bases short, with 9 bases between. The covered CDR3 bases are TGTGCCATCAGTGCGAGGGTAGCAGATACG. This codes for CAISARVADT. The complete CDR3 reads CAISARVADTQYF.

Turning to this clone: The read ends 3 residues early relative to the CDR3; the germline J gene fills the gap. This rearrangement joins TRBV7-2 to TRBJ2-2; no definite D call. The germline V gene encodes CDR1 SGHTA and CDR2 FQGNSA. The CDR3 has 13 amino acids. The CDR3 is CASSLSTYDTLFF. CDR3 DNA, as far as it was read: TGTGCCAGCAGCTTATCGACATATGACACG.

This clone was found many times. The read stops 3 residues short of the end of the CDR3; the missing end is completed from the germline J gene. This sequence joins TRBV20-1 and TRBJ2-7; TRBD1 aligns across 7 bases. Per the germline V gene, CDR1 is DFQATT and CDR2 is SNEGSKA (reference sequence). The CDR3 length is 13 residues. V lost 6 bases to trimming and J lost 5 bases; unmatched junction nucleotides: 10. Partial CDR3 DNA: TGCAGTGCCCCCGAGACAGGGTCACACGAG. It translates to CSAPETGSHE. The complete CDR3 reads CSAPETGSHEQYF.

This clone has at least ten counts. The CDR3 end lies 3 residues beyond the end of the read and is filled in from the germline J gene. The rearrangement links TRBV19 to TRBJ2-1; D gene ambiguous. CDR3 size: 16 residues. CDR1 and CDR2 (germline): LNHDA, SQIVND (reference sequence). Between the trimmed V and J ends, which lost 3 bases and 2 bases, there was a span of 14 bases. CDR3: CASSMVFRQAYNEQFF. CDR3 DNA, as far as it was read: TGTGCCAGTAGTATGGTTTTCAGGCAGGCCTACAATGAG.

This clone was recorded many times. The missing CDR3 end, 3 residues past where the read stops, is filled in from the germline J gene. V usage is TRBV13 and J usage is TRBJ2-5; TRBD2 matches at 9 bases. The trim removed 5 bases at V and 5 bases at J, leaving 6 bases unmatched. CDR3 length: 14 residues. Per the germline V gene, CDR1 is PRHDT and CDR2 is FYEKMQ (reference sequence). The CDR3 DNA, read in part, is TGTGCCAGCAGCCTTAGCGGGGGAGGGGAGACC. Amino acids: CASSLSGGGET. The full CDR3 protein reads CASSLSGGGETQYF.

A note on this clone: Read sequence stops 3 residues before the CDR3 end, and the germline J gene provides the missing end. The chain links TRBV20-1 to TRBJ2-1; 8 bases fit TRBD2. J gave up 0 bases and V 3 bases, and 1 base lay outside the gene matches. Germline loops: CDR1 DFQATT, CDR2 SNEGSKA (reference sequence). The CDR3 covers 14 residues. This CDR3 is CSASSGSSYNEQFF. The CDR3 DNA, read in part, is TGCAGTGCTAGCAGCGGGAGCTCCTACAATGAG.

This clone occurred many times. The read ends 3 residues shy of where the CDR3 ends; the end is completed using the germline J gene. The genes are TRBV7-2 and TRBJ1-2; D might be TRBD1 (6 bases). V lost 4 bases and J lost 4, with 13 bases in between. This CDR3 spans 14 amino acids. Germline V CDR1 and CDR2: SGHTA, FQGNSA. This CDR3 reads CASSSRNRAYGYTF. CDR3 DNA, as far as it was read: TGTGCCAGCAGCTCTAGGAACAGGGCCTATGGC.

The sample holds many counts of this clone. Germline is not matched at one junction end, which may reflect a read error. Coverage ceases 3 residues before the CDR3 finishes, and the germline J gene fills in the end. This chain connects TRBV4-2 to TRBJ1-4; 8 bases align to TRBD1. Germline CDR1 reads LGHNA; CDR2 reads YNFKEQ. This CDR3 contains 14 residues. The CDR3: CASSLGQGKEKLFF. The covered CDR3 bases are TGCGCCAGCAGCCTCGGACAGGGAAAAGAAAAA.

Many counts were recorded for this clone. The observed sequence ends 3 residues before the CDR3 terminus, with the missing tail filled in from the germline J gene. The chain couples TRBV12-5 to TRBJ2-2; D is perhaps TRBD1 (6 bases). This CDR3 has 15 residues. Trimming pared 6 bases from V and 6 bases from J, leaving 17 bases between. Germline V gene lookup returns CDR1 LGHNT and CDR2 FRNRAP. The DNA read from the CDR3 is TGTGCTAGTGGGACTACAGGGATTCGTGCCGGGGAG. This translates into CASGTTGIRAGE. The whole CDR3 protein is CASGTTGIRAGELFF.

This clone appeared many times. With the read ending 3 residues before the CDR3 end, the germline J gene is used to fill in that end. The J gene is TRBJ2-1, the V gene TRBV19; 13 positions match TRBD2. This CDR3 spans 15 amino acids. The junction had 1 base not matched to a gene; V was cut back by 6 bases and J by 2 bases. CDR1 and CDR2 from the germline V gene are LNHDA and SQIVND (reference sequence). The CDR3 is CASRGLAGTYNEQFF. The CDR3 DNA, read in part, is TGTGCCAGTAGGGGACTAGCGGGGACCTACAATGAG.

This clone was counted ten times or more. CDR3 DNA (partial): TGCAGTGCTAGAGGCCGGGGGACAGTAGGTCAGCCC. Translating it yields CSARGRGTVGQP. The entire CDR3 reads CSARGRGTVGQPQHF. This chain connects TRBV20-1 to TRBJ1-5; 7 nucleotides line up with TRBD1. Read sequence stops 3 residues before the CDR3 end, and the germline J gene provides the missing end. V was pared by 1 base and J by 6 bases, with 9 bases of the junction left unmatched. This CDR3 is 15 amino acids long. Germline V gene sequence: CDR1 DFQATT, CDR2 SNEGSKA (reference sequence).

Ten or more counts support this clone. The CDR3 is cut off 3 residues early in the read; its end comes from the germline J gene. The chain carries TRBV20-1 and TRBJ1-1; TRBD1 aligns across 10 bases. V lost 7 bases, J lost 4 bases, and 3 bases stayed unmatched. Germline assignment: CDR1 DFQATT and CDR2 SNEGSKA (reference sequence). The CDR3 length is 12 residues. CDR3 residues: CSGRQGATEAFF. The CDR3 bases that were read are TGCAGTGGTCGACAGGGGGCCACTGAA.

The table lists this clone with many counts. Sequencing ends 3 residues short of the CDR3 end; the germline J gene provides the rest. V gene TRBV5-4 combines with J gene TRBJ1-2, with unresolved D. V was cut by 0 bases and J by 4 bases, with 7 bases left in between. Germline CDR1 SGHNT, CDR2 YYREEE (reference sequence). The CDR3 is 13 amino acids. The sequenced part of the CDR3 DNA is TGTGCCAGCAGCTTGGGCGGAGCCTATGGC. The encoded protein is CASSLGGAYG. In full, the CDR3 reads CASSLGGAYGYTF.

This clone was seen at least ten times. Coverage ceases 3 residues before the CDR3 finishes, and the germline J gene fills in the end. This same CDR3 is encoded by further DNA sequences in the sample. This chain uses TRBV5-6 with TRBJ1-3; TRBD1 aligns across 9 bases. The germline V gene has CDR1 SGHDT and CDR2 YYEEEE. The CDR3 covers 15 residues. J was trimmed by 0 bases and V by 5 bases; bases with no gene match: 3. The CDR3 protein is CASSSDRGSGNTIYF. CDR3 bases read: TGTGCCAGCAGTTCGGACAGGGGCTCTGGAAACACC.

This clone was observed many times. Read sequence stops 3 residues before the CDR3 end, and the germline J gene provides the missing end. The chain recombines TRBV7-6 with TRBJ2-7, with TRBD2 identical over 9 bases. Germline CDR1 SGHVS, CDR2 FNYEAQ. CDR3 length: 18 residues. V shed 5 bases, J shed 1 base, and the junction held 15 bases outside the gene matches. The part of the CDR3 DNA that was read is TGTGCCAGCAGCCCCATATCTCGGGCTAGCGGGAAATCCTACGAG. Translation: CASSPISRASGKSYE. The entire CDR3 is CASSPISRASGKSYEQYF.

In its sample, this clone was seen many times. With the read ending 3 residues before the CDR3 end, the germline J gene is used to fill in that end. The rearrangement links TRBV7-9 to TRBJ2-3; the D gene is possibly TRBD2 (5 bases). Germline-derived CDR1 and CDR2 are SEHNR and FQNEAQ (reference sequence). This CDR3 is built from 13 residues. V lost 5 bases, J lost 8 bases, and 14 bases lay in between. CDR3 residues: CASSRAVSGTQYF. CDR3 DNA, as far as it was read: TGTGCCAGCAGCCGAGCAGTGAGCGGTACG.

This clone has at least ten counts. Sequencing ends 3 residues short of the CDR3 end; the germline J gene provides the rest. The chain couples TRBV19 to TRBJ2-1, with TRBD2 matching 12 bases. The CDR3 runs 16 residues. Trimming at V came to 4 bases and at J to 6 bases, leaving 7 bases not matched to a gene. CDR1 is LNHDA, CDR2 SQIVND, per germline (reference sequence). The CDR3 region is CASSSILAGGSNEQFF. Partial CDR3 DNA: TGTGCCAGTAGTAGTATACTAGCGGGGGGAAGCAATGAG. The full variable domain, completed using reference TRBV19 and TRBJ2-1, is DGGITQSPKYLFRKEGQNVTLSCEQNLNHDAMYWYRQDPGQGLRLIYYSQIVNDFQKGDIAEGYSVSREKKESFPLTVTSAQKNPTAFYLCASSSILAGGSNEQFFGPGTRLTVL.

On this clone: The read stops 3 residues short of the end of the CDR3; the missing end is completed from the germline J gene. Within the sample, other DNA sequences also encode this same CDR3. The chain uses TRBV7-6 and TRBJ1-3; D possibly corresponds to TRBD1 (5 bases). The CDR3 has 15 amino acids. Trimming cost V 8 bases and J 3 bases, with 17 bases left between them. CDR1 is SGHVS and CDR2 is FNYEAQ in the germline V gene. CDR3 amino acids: CASGVTGVSGNTIYF. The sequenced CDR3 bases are TGTGCCAGCGGCGTGACGGGGGTCAGTGGAAACACC.

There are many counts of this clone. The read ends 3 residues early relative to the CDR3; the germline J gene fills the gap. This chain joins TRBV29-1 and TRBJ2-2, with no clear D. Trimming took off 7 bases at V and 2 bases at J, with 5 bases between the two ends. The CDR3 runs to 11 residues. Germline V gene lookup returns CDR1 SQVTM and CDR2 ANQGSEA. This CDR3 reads CSAGNTGELFF. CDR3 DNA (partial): TGCAGCGCAGGCAACACCGGGGAG.